This paragraph covers one T cell receptor (beta chain) sequence. The antigen is unknown. This entry comes from a study of blood T cells in healthy people across ages. Study-level points and caveats: Unsorted PBMCs blocked a conclusive comparison of naive and antigen-experienced cells.

About 10 milliliters of peripheral blood were drawn from each donor into EDTA-treated tubes. In germline, CDR1 is MNHEY, CDR2 SVGAGI. The CDR3 length is 13 residues. V dropped 4 bases and J dropped 4 bases, with 8 bases sitting between them. PCR was performed a second time for about 6 to 11 cycles using a sample-barcoded 5' primer and a J-beta primer mix. TCRdb independently ran MiXCR on the 5' RACE reads; one entry per CDR3 protein. This table has about 1.8 million distinct CDR3 sequences, around 48% appearing once. The V and J genes are TRBV6-5 and TRBJ1-5; D is uncertain. This TCR came from a woman aged 40 to 50 in good health. The sequenced sample consisted of blood. CDR3 DNA: TGTGCCAGCAGTTCCAGCGATAATCAGCCCCAGCATTTT. Its translation: CASSSSDNQPQHF.